This T cell receptor beta chain was sequenced during a study of response to subunit inactivated influenza vaccine. The CDR3 is 15 residues long. Per the germline V gene, CDR1 is LGHNA and CDR2 is YSLEER. V shed 1 base and J shed 3 bases, with 9 bases lying between them. TCRdb independently ran MiXCR on the RT-PCR reads; one entry per CDR3 protein. The table shows roughly 190,000 distinct CDR3 sequences, with approximately 12% occurring only once. These data also featured in a second study, about T cells expressing NK-cell markers. Turning to that study: In generating TCR beta cDNA, 5'RACE template switching with UMIs was used. Sorted CD3+CD56+NKG2C+, CD3+CD56+NKG2C- and CD3+CD56-NKG2C+ T cells provided the TCR beta repertoires. Eight donors were sequenced, seven testing HCMV-seropositive and one testing seronegative. The dominant NKG2C+ clonotypes represented about 1.0-7.5% of CD8+ T cells in several donors.

V is TRBV4-3 and J is TRBJ2-2; D call uncertain. This clonotype originated in a man aged 50-60 years who received an inactivated influenza vaccine. This sample comprised CD8+ T cells sorted from PBMCs, obtained 11 to 12 days after vaccination. As DNA, the CDR3 is TGCGCCAGCAGCCAAGTAAGGCAGCACACCGGGGAGCTGTTTTTT. The encoded protein is CASSQVRQHTGELFF.